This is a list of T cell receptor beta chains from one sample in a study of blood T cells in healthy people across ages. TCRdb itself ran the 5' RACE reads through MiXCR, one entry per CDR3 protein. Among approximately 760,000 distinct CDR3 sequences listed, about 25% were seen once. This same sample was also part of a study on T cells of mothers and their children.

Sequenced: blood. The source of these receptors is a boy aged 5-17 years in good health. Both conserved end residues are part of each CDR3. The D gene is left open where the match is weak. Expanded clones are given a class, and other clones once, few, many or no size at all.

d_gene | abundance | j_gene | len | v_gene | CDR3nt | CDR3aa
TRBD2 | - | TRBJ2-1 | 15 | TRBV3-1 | TGTGCCAGCAGCCAAGAAAGCGGGAGGGAGCTTGAGCAGTTCTTC | CASSQESGRELEQFF
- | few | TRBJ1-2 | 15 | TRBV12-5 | TGTGCTAGTGGTTTGTCTTCCCTCTTTAACTATGGCTACACCTTC | CASGLSSLFNYGYTF
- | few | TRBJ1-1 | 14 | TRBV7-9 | TGTGCCAGCAGCTTAGAGACATTATTCCCTGAAGCTTTCTTT | CASSLETLFPEAFF
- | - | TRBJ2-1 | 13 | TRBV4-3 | TGCGCCAGCAGCCAAGAGACAATCAATGAGCAGTTCTTC | CASSQETINEQFF
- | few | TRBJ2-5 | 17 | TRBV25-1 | TGTGCCAGCAGTGAATACCGCGGCGGGGTCTCTCCAGAGACCCAGTACTTC | CASSEYRGGVSPETQYF
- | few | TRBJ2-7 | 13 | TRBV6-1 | TGTGCCATCAACCGATTCTACTCCTACGAGCAGTACTTC | CAINRFYSYEQYF
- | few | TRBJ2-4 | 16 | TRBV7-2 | TGTGCCAGCAGCTTAGGAGACAAGCTAGCCAAAAACATTCAGTACTTC | CASSLGDKLAKNIQYF
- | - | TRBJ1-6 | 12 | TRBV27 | TGTGCCAGCAGTTACCCGGGCTCACCCCTCCACTTT | CASSYPGSPLHF
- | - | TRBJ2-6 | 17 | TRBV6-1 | TGTGCCAGCAGACACGACTATACAGTCTCTGGGGCCAACGTCCTGACTTTC | CASRHDYTVSGANVLTF
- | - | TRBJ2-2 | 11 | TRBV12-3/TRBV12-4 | TGTGCCAGCACCCCGACCGGGGACCTGTTTTTT | CASTPTGDLFF
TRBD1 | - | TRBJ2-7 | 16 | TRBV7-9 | TGTGCCAGCAGCTCCCCCCCTGGGACAGGTCAGTACGAGCAGTACTTC | CASSSPPGTGQYEQYF
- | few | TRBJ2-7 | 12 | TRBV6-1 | TGTGCCAGGCCGGATCCAGTCTACGAGCAGTACTTC | CARPDPVYEQYF
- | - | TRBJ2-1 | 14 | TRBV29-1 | TGCAGCGTTGAGTTGGATGCATCACGGGGTGAGCAGTTCTTC | CSVELDASRGEQFF
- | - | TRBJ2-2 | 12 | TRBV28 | TGTGCCAGCAGTCAATCCGGCGGGGAGCTGTTTTTT | CASSQSGGELFF
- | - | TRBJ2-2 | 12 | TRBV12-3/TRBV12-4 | TGTGCCAGCAGTTGGGTCACCGGGGAGCTGTTTTTT | CASSWVTGELFF
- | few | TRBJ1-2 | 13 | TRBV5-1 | TGCGCCAGCAGCTTGGGAGCTGGGTCCGGCTACACCTTC | CASSLGAGSGYTF
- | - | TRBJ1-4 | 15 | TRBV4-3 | TGCGCCAGCAGCCAAGAAGGGGGGCTTGGTGAAAAACTGTTTTTT | CASSQEGGLGEKLFF
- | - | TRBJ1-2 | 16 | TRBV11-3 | TGTGCCAGCAGCTTAGAAGGGGTTCCGGGGGCAAATGGCTACACCTTC | CASSLEGVPGANGYTF
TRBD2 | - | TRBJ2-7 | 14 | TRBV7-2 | TGTGCCAGCAGCCGGACTAGCGCTAACCACGAGCAGTACTTC | CASSRTSANHEQYF
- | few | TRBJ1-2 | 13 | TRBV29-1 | TGCAGCGTTGAGTTAGATACTAACTATGGCTACACCTTC | CSVELDTNYGYTF
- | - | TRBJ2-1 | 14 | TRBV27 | TGTGCCAGCAGTTTCACGCGGGTGATTGATGAGCAGTTCTTC | CASSFTRVIDEQFF
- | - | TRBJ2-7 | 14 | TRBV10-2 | TGCGCCAGCAGTGACTTCCGGGGATCCTACGAGCAGTACTTC | CASSDFRGSYEQYF
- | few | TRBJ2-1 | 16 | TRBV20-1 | TGCAGTGCTAGAGATCCCCAATTCAGCTCCTACAATGAGCAGTTCTTC | CSARDPQFSSYNEQFF
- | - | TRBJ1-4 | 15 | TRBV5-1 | TGCGCCAGCAGCTTGCAGGGAGGTTTGGAGGGGGAACTGTTTTTT | CASSLQGGLEGELFF
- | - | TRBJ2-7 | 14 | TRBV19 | TGTGCCAGTAGTAGCGGGACAGCTCACTACGAGCAGTACTTC | CASSSGTAHYEQYF
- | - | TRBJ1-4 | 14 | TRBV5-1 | TGCGCCAGCAGCTTGGCTAGTACTAATGAAAAACTGTTTTTT | CASSLASTNEKLFF
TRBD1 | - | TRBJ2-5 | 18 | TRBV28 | TGTGCCAGCAGTTTATCCTTATCGGGACAGGGGATTAGGGAGACCCAGTACTTC | CASSLSLSGQGIRETQYF
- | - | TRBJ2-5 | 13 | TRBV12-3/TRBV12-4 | TGTGTCAGCAGGCTCCTGACGCAAGAGACCCAGTACTTC | CVSRLLTQETQYF
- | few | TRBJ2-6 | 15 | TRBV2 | TGTGCCAGCACCGTCGGTCCCTCTGGGGCCAACGTCCTGACTTTC | CASTVGPSGANVLTF
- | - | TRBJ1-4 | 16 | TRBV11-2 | TGTGCCAGCAGCTCACCGCCCGGGTATGTGGGTGGAAAACTGTTTTTT | CASSSPPGYVGGKLFF
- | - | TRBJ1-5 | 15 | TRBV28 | TGTGCCAGCAGCCCCGGACAGATTAGCAATCAGCCCCAGCATTTT | CASSPGQISNQPQHF
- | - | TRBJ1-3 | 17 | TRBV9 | TGTGCCAGCAGCGTAGAGGGAACGGTGGGCTCTGGAAACACCATATATTTT | CASSVEGTVGSGNTIYF
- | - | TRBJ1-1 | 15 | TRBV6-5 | TGTGCCAGCAGATTTGGACGGGGAATGAACACTGAAGCTTTCTTT | CASRFGRGMNTEAFF
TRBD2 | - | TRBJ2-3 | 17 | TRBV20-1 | TGCAGTGCTAGAGTTACGGGTTGGCGGGAGGGCCCAGATACGCAGTATTTT | CSARVTGWREGPDTQYF
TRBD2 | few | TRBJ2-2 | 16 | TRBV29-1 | TGCAGCGTTGCCGGGGGGACTAGCGGAATCACCGGGGAGCTGTTTTTT | CSVAGGTSGITGELFF